These 3 T cell receptor beta chains originate from one sample sequenced in a study of technical replicates of blood from a few donors. Produced via immunoSEQ multiplex PCR; TCRdb's table is partial and in-frame only. The sample yields tens of thousands of clones, about 96% seen once. The sample comprised T cells isolated from PBMCs. The receptor set was obtained from a human donor in good health.

The V call is TRBV19, the J call TRBJ2-1; the match to TRBD1 covers 8 bases. Germline CDR1 LNHDA, CDR2 SQIVND (reference sequence). Trimming removed 3 bases from V and 8 bases from J; junction bases left unmatched: 6. The CDR3 extends over 14 amino acids. The CDR3: CASSMGQGADEQFF. CDR3 bases: TGTGCCAGTAGTATGGGGCAGGGGGCCGATGAGCAGTTCTTC.

The rearrangement links TRBV29-1 to TRBJ2-1; 8 positions match TRBD2. Germline CDR1 and CDR2: SQVTM and ANQGSEA. The V gene end was trimmed by 3 bases and the J gene end by 3 bases; junction bases not matched to a gene: 4. This CDR3 is 14 amino acids long. The CDR3 DNA is TGCAGCGTTGACAGCGGGAGAAACTACAATGAGCAGTTCTTC. It is translated as CSVDSGRNYNEQFF.

The CDR3 DNA is TGTGCCAGCAGCTACCGACAGGGGTCCTTCCAGACCCAGTACTTC. This gives the protein CASSYRQGSFQTQYF. The chain recombines TRBV5-5 with TRBJ2-5; 8 bases are shared with TRBD1. The CDR3 runs 15 residues. V lost 3 bases, J lost 6 bases, and 10 bases stayed unmatched. The germline V gene has CDR1 SGHKS and CDR2 YYEKEE (reference sequence).